Listed below are T cell receptor beta chains from one sample, sequenced in a study of blood T cell repertoires in COVID-19. Using immunoSEQ multiplex PCR, the repertoire was profiled, and TCRdb retains in-frame clones only, with some absent. Of about 190,000 clones detected, around 80% appear once; the ten largest clones hold 2.8%. The source material was peripheral blood. The source is a woman of 80 years or more with active or convalescent COVID-19. Both conserved end residues are trimmed from each CDR3. Expanded clones are given a class, and other clones once, few, many or no size at all.

cdr3_aa clone_size v_call cdr3_length
ASSPRFQNTEAF . TRBV7-2 12
ASSHWRGQRNTIY once TRBV3-1/TRBV3-2 13
ASSQVTGINQPQH . TRBV3-1/TRBV3-2 13
ASSLGRGAFTDTQY . TRBV7-2 14
ASLPQGRGNQPQH . TRBV28 13
ASSFGVRPGSNYGYT many TRBV5-5 15
ASSDLPGQPLGYT once TRBV7-2 13
ASRSTPYEQY . TRBV11-2 10
ASSIAGTSVGELF . TRBV7-8 13
ASSLGDRFYEQY . TRBV28 12
ASSETASGFQETQY . TRBV2 14
ASSARWIAGNTIY once TRBV7-8 13
ASSLVQGGGSKAF . TRBV7-2 13
SAGTSNEQF . TRBV20-1 9
ASVSFNYGYT . TRBV19 10
ASSLAANTGELF . TRBV5-1 12
ASSALGTPQH . TRBV5-8 10
ASSSGQGATEAF . TRBV6-5 12
ATSRDLTAEQF . TRBV15 11
ASSYNTGGEGNTIY . TRBV5-1 14
ASSLVQGTSGGARGTGELF . TRBV7-6 19
ASSPRTGGGGYGYT . TRBV5-5 14
ASSSLRTSGSSTDTQY few TRBV5-1 16
ASSLTGSADQPQH . TRBV11-2 13
ASSSGDSLGGIYGYT . TRBV19 15
ASGTGTNEKLF . TRBV5-1 11
ASNLRQGNSPLH once TRBV2 12
ASRRQDRDTQY . TRBV27 11
ASSRDRGRTDTQY . TRBV13 13
ASSLLAGGPPTDTQY few TRBV7-9 15
ASTTGTGGNSPLH . TRBV6-5 13
ASQRGLAGPDTQY . TRBV18 13
ASSAGDEQY once TRBV10-2 9
ASSEYSGGYGYT . TRBV25-1 12
ASSSGAGVRGKETQY . TRBV7-2 15
ASSRGTGSGSSNQPQH . TRBV18 16